This T cell receptor beta chain appears in the sequencing data of a study of T cells in localized non-small cell lung cancer. Overall study findings and caveats: Heterogeneity remains possible, as sequencing covered one tumor region only. The study found T cell clonality highest in uninvolved adjacent lung, above tumor.

The ends were cut back, 0 bases at V and 1 base at J, with 7 bases in the middle. The germline V gene encodes CDR1 SGDLS and CDR2 YYNGEE. This CDR3 is 14 amino acids long. With respect to this clone: The antigen is unknown.

Generated by immunoSEQ multiplex PCR, the TCRdb table keeps only in-frame clones and is missing some. The repertoire consists of almost 65,000 clones, with roughly 90% occurring once and the leading ten covering approximately 2%. V is TRBV9 and J is TRBJ1-1; the D gene is possibly TRBD1 (5 bases). This sequence originates from a woman aged 40-69 years with stage I lung adenocarcinoma. The sample was peripheral blood, taken before any cancer treatment. In DNA, the CDR3 is TGTGCCAGCAGCGTAGACGGGGGGAACACTGAAGCTTTCTTT. Translation gives CASSVDGGNTEAFF.